This T cell receptor (beta chain) was observed in a study of blood T cell repertoires in COVID-19 (dated by TCRdb to 2020 to 2021). In the study overall: Collaborator samples came from the United States, Italy and Spain and covered acute and convalescent phases of COVID-19. The material from the prospective study consisted of cDNA or gDNA derived from T cells, B-cell-depleted T cells, or PBMCs. Subjects who had been exposed to COVID-19, were actively infected with it, or had recovered from it provided the deeply sampled blood TCRbeta repertoires that made up the dataset. The repertoires were released in a freely available public database intended as a resource for research on the immune response to SARS-CoV-2. The samples were drawn from two sources: the first 160 participants of the ongoing ImmuneRACE study, and fewer than 1,500 subjects contributed by 6 global collaborators. The sample metadata nearly always contained a de-identified subject ID, COVID-19 status, age in years and sex. HLA class I and class II types, where available, came from metadata supplied by the sample provider rather than from assay-based typing.

Beyond this particular receptor, the publication reports: How much clinical and demographic metadata was included differed by source and by participant, and the metadata was provided uncurated.

One collaborating source in Seattle enrolled patients while the patients were actively infected and followed the patients over time throughout the course of disease. Collaborating institutions collected whole blood in K2EDTA tubes following their own protocols. For TCRbeta analysis, collaborators shipped samples as frozen whole blood, isolated PBMCs, or DNA extracted from either of those sample types. Trimming removed 3 bases from V and 4 bases from J; the gene matches leave 1 base unexplained. Spanning cysteine to phenylalanine, the CDR3 consists of 13 amino acids. Only the CDR3 portion is preserved as DNA: 39 bases, with reading frame beginning at the first base. From the germline V gene (reference sequence), CDR1 is LNHDA and CDR2 is SQIVND. The immunoSEQ Assay, a bias-controlled multiplex PCR, was used to amplify TCRbeta CDR3 regions from genomic DNA. In the source study's methods: The number of nucleated cells in each sample was estimated from the amplification of reference gene primers within the assay. To quantify the absolute abundance of each unique TCRbeta CDR3 rearrangement, sequence reads were collapsed and filtered. For each sample, productive Simpson clonality was calculated as the square root of Simpson's diversity index across productive rearrangements. Not all clones reach the TCRdb copy of this immuneACCESS table, which keeps in-frame sequences only. Checked studies attribute under half of the gap to unresolved V genes and leave the rest unexplained. That table is the source of V, J and clone size, and D and trimming were worked out from the DNA. The sample table contains 150,000 to 200,000 clones; only one count was recorded for roughly 80% of them. Around 7% of the sample is taken by the ten largest.

A note on this clone: It has no known antigen specificity. Base qualities are missing; no much larger clone stands one base away.

Sequences were obtained from peripheral blood. The V gene is TRBV19 and the J gene is TRBJ1-1; TRBD1 lines up with 8 middle nucleotides. This sequence was found in a woman aged 40 to 50 with COVID-19, enrolled during active disease. The CDR3 corresponds to CASSIDRGTEAFF. In nucleotides, the sequence is TGTGCCAGTAGTATCGACAGGGGCACTGAAGCTTTCTTT. The variable domain in full, with residues beyond the CDR3 obtained from the reference TRBV19 and TRBJ1-1 genes, is DGGITQSPKYLFRKEGQNVTLSCEQNLNHDAMYWYRQDPGQGLRLIYYSQIVNDFQKGDIAEGYSVSREKKESFPLTVTSAQKNPTAFYLCASSIDRGTEAFFGQGTRLTVV.